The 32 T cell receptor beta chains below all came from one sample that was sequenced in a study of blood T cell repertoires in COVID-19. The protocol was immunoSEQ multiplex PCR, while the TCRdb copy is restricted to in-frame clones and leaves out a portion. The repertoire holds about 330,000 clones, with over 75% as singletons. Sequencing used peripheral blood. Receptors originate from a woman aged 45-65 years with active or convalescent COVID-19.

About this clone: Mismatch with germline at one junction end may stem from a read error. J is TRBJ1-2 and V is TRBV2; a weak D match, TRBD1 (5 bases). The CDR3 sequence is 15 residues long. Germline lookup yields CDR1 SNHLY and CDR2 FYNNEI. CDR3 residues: CASSQAEGVKDGYTF. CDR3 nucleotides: TGTGCCAGCAGTCAAGCCGAAGGGGTTAAGGATGGCTACACCTTC.

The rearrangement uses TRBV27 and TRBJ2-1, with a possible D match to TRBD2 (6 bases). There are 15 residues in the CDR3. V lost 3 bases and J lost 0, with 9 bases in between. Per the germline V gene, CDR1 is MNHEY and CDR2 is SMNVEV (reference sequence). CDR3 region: CASSFGGSSYNEQFF. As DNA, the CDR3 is TGTGCCAGCAGTTTCGGAGGGAGCTCCTACAATGAGCAGTTCTTC.

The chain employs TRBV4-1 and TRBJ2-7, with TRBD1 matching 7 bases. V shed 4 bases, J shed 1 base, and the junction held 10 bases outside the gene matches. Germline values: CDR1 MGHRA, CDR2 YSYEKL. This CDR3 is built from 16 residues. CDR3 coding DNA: TGCGCCAGCAGCCCCTCCACGGACAGGTTGTCCTACGAGCAGTACTTC. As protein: CASSPSTDRLSYEQYF.

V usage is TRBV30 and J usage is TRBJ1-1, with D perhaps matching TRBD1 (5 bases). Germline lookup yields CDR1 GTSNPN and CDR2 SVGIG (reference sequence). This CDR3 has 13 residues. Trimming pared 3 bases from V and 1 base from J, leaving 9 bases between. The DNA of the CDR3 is TGTGCCTGGAGAAACAGGCGGAACACTGAAGCTTTCTTT. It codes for CAWRNRRNTEAFF.

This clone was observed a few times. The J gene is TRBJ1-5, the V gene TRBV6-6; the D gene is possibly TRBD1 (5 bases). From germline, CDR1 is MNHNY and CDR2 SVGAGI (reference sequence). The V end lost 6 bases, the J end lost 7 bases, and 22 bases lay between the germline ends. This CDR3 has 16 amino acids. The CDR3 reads CASSPVQDPGQQPQHF. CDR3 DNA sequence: TGTGCCAGCAGCCCGGTCCAGGACCCCGGACAACAGCCCCAGCATTTT.

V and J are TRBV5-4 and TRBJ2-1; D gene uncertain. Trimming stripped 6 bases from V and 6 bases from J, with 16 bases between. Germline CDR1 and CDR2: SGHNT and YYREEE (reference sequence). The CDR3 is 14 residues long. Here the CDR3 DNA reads TGTGCCAGCAACTCCGTCTCGCGACTCAATGAGCAGTTCTTC. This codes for CASNSVSRLNEQFF.

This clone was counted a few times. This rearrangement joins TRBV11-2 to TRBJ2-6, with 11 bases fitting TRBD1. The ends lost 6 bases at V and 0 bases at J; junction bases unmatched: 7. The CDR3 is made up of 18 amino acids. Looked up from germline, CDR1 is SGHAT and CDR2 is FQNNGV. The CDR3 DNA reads TGTGCCAGCAGGAAACCCGGGACAGGGGGCTCTGGGGCCAACGTCCTGACTTTC. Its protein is CASRKPGTGGSGANVLTF.

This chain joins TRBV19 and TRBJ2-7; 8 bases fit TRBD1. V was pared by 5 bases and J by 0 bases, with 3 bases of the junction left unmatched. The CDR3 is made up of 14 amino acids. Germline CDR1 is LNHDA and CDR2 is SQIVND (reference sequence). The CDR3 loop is CASSDTGGSYEQYF. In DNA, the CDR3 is TGTGCCAGTAGTGATACAGGGGGCTCCTACGAGCAGTACTTC.

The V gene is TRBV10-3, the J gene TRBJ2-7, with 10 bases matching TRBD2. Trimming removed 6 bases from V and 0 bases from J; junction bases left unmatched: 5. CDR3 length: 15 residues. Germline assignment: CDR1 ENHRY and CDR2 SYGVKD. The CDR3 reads CAIRVAGGLSYEQYF. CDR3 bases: TGTGCCATCAGGGTAGCGGGGGGCCTCTCCTACGAGCAGTACTTC.

The CDR3 DNA is TGTGCCAGCAGCCTCGCCGGCGGGAGTCCCAATGAGCAGTTCTTC. Protein: CASSLAGGSPNEQFF. The chain joins TRBV27 to TRBJ2-1, with 7 bases identical to TRBD2. CDR1 and CDR2 from the germline V gene are MNHEY and SMNVEV (reference sequence). With V trimmed by 6 bases and J by 6 bases, 11 bases remained unmatched. The CDR3 consists of 15 residues.

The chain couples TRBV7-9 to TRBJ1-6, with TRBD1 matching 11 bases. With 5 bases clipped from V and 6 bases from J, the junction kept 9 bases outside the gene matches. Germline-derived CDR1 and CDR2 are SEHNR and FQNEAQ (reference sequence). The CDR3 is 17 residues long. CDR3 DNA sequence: TGTGCCAGCAGCCTTGGACAGGGGGCTGTTGTTAATTCACCCCTCCACTTT. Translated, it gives CASSLGQGAVVNSPLHF.

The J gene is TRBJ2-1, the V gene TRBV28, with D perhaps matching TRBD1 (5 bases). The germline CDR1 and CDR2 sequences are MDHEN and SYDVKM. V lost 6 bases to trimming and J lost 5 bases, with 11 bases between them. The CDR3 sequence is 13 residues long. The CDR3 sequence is CASSRVIDNEQFF. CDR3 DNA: TGTGCCAGCAGCAGGGTCATCGACAATGAGCAGTTCTTC.

The CDR3 bases are TGTGCCAGCTCACCCGGGACAGTAGAGCAGTTCTTC. Translation gives CASSPGTVEQFF. J is TRBJ2-1 and V is TRBV18, with 7 nucleotides matching TRBD1. In germline, CDR1 is KGHSH, CDR2 LQKENI. The CDR3 runs 12 residues. After removal of 3 bases from V and 10 bases from J, the junction contained 3 bases not matched to a gene. Full variable domain (rest looked up from reference TRBV18 and TRBJ2-1): NAGVMQNPRHLVRRRGQEARLRCSPMKGHSHVYWYRQLPEEGLKFMVYLQKENIIDESGMPKERFSAEFPKEGPSILRIQQVVRGDSAAYFCASSPGTVEQFFGPGTRLTVL.

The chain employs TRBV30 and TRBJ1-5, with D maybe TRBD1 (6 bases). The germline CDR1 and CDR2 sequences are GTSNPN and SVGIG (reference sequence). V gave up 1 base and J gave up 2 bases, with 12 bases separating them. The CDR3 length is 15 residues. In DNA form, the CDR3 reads TGTGCCTGGAGTGAAGGGGGTACGGGCAATCAGCCCCAGCATTTT. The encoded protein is CAWSEGGTGNQPQHF.

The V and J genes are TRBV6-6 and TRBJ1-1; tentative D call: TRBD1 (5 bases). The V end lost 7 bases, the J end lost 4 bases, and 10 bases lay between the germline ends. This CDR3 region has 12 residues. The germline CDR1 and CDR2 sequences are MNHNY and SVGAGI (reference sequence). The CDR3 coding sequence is TGTGCCAGCACACCGGGGGGCACTGAAGCTTTCTTT. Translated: CASTPGGTEAFF.

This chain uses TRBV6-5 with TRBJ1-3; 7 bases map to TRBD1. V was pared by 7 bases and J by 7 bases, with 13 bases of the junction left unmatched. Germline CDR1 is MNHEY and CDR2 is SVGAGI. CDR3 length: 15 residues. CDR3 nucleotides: TGTGCCAGCAACTCACTCCCAGGGGGGTTTAACACCATATATTTT. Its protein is CASNSLPGGFNTIYF.

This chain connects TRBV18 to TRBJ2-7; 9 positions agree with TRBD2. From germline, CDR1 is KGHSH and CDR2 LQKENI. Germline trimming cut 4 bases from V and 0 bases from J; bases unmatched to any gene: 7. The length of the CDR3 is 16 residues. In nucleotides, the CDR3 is TGTGCCAGCTCACAAGGACTAGCGACCAACTCCTACGAGCAGTACTTC. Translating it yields CASSQGLATNSYEQYF. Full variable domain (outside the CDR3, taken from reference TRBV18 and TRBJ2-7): NAGVMQNPRHLVRRRGQEARLRCSPMKGHSHVYWYRQLPEEGLKFMVYLQKENIIDESGMPKERFSAEFPKEGPSILRIQQVVRGDSAAYFCASSQGLATNSYEQYFGPGTRLTVT.

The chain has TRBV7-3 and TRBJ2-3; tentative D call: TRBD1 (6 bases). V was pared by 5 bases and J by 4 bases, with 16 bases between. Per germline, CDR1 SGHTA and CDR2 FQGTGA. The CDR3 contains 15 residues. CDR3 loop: CASSRSSQGADTQYF. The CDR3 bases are TGTGCCAGCAGCCGGTCGTCACAGGGCGCAGATACGCAGTATTTT.

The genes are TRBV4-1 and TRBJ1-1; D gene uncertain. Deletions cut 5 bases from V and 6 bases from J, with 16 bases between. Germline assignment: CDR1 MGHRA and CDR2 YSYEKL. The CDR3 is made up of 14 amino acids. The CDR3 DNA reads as TGCGCCAGCAGCTTCCAGGCTGTAGGCTCTGAAGCTTTCTTT. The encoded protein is CASSFQAVGSEAFF.

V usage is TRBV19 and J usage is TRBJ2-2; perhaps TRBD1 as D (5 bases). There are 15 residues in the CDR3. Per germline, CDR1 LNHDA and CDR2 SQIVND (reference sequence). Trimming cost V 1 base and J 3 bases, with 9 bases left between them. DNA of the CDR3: TGTGCCAGTAGTATAGCGGACAAATACACCGGGGAGCTGTTTTTT. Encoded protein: CASSIADKYTGELFF.

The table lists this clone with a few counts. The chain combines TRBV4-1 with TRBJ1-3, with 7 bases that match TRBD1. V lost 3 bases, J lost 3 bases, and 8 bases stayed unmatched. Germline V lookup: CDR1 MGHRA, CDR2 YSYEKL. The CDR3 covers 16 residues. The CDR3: CASSHRQGGDGNTIYF. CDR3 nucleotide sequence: TGCGCCAGCAGCCACAGACAGGGTGGGGATGGAAACACCATATATTTT.

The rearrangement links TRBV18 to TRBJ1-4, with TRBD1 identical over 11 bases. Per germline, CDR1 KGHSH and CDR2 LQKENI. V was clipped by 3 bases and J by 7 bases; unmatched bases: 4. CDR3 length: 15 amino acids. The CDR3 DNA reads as TGTGCCAGCTCACCCGGGGACAGGGGGTTTGAAAAACTGTTTTTT. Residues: CASSPGDRGFEKLFF.

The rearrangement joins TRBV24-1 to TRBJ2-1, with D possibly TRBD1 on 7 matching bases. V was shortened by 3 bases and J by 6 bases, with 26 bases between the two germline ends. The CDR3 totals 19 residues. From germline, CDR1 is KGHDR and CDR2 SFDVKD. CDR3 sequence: CATSDKGVNRGGVLNEQFF. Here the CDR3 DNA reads TGTGCCACCAGTGATAAAGGGGTAAACAGGGGAGGTGTACTCAATGAGCAGTTCTTC.

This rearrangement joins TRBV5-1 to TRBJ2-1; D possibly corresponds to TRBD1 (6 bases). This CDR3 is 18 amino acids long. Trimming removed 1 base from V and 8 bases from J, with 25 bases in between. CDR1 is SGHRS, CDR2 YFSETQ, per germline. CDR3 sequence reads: CASSLRVGQDWDVHEQFF. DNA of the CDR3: TGCGCCAGCAGCTTGAGAGTGGGACAAGATTGGGATGTTCATGAGCAGTTCTTC.

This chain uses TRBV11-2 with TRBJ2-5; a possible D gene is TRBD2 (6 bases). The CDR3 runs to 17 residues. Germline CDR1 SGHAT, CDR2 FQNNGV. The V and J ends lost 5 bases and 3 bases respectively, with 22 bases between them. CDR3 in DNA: TGTGCCAGCAGCCCCGGCATCCGTGCTAGCGTAGAAGAGACCCAGTACTTC. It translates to CASSPGIRASVEETQYF.

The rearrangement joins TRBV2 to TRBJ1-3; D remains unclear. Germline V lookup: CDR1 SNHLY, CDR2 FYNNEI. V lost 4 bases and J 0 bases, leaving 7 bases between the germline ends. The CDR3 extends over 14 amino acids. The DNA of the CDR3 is TGTGCCAGCAGTGTGTCCTCCTCTGGAAACACCATATATTTT. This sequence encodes CASSVSSSGNTIYF.

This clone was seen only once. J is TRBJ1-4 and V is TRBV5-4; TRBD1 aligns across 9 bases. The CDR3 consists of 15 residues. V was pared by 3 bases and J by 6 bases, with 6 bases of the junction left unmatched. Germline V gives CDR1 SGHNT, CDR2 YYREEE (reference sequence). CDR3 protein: CASSSNRGQYEKLFF. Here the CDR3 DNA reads TGTGCCAGCAGCTCAAACAGGGGGCAGTATGAAAAACTGTTTTTT.

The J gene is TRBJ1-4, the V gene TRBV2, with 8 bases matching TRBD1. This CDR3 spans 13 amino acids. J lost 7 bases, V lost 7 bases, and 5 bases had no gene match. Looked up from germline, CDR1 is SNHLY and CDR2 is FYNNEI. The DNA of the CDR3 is TGTGCCAGCAAAGGGACAGGTGGTGAAAAACTGTTTTTT. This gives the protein CASKGTGGEKLFF.

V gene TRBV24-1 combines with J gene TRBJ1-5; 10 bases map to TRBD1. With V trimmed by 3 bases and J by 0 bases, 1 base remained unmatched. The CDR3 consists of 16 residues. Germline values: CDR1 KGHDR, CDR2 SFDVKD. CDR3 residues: CATSDGTGDSNQPQHF. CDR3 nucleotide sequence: TGTGCCACCAGTGATGGGACAGGGGATAGCAATCAGCCCCAGCATTTT.

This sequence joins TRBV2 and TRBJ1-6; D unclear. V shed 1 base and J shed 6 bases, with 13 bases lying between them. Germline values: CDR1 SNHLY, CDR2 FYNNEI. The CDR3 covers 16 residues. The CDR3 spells CASSEVTHSGNSPLHF. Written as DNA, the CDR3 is TGTGCCAGCAGTGAAGTGACCCACTCGGGTAATTCACCCCTCCACTTT.

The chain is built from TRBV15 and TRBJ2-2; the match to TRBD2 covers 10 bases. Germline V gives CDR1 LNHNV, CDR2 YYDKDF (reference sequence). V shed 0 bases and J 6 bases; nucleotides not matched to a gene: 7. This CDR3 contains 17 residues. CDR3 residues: CATSRDGSGGIAGELFF. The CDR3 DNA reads TGTGCCACCAGCAGAGATGGTAGCGGGGGGATAGCCGGGGAGCTGTTTTTT.

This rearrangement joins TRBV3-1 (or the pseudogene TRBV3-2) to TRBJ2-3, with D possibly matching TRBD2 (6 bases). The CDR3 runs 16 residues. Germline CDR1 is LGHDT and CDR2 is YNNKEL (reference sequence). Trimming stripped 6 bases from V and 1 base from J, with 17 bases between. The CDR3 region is CASSVRLVKGTDTQYF. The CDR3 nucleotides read TGTGCCAGCAGTGTCAGACTAGTGAAAGGCACAGATACGCAGTATTTT.